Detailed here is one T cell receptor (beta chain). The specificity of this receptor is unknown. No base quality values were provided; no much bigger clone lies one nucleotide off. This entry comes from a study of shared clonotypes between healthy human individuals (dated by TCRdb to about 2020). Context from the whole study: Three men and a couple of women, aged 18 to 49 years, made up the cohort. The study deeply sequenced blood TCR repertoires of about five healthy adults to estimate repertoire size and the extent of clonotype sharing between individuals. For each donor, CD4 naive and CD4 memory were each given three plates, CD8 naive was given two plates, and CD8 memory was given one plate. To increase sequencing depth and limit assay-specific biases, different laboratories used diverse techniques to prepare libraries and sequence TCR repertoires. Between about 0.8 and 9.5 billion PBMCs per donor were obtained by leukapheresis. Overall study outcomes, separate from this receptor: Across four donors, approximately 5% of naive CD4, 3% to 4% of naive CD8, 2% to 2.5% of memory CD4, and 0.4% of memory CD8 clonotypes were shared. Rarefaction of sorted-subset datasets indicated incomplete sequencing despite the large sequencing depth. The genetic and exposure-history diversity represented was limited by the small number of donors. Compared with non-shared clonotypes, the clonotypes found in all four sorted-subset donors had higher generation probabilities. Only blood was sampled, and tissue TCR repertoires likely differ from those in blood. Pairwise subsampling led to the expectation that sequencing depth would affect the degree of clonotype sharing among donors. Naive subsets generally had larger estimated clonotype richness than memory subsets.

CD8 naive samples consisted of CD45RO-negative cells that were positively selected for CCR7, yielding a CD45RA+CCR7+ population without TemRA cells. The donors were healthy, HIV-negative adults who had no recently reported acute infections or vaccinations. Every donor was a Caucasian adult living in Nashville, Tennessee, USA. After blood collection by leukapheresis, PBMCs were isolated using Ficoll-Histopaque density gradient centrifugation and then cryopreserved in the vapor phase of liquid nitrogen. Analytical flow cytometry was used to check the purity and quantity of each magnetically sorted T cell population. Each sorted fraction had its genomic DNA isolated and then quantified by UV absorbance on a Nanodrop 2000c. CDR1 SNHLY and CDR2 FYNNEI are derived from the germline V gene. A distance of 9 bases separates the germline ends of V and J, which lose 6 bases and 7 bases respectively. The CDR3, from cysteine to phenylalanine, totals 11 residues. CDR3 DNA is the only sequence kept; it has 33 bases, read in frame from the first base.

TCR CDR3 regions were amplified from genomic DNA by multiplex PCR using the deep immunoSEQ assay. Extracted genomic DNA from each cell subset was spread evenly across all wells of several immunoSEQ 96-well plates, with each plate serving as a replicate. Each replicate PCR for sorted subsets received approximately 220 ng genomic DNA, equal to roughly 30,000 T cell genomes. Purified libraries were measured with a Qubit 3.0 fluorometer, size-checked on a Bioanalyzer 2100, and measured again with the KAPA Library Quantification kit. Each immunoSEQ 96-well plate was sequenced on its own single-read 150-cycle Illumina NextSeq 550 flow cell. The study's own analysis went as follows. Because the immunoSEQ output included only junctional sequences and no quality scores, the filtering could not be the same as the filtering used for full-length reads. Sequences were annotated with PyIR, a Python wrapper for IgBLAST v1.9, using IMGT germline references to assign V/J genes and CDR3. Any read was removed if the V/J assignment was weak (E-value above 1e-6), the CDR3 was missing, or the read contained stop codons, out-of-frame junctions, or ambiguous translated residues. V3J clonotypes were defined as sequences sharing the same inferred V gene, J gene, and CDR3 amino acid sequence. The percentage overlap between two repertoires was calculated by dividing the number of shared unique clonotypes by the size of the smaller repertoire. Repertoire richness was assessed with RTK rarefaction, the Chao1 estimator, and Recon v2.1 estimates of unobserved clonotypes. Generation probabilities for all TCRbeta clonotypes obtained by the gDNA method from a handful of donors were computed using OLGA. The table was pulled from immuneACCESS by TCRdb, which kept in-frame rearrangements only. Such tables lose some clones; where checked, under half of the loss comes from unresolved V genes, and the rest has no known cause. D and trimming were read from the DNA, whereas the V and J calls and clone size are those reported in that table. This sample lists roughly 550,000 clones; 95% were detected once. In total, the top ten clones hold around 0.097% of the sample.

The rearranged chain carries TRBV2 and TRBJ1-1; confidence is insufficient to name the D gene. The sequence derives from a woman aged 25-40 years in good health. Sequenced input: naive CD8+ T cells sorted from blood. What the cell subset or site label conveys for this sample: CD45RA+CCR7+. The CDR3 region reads CASSTIGEAFF. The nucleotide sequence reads TGTGCCAGCAGCACCATTGGTGAAGCTTTCTTT.